This T cell receptor beta chain is from a study of control samples from healthy donors and cancer patients. Libraries were prepared by immunoSEQ multiplex PCR; TCRdb keeps only in-frame clonotypes and omits some of them. This sample has over 200,000 clones, with roughly 87% found just once. Per germline, CDR1 SGHRS and CDR2 YFSETQ. This CDR3 has 14 amino acids. Germline trimming cut 4 bases from V and 8 bases from J; bases unmatched to any gene: 8. The rearrangement joins TRBV5-1 to TRBJ2-1; TRBD2 aligns across 8 bases. The sequenced sample consisted of PBMCs. This TCR was sampled from a woman aged 55-69 years with lung cancer. The CDR3 protein is CASSVGLVADEQFF. The CDR3 nucleotides read TGCGCCAGCAGCGTGGGACTAGTTGCAGATGAGCAGTTCTTC.